This T cell receptor (beta chain) was recorded in a study of T cell repertoires in cytomegalovirus infection. Whole-study context: In public TCR beta signatures, there were indications of both CMV infection and matching HLA type.

Germline CDR1 DFQATT, CDR2 SNEGSKA (reference sequence). V lost 4 bases and J lost 1; bases outside the gene matches: 4. The CDR3 has 14 amino acids. Details on this clonotype: Its antigen is as yet unknown.

Broader study findings: Identification of carriers of CMV plus the relevant HLA was achieved through cumulative public TCR beta family frequency. In two of eight donors, the top clonotype was HLA-C-restricted CMV-specific.

TCRdb redid the calling of the reads with MiXCR, one entry per CDR3 protein. This sample has 630,000 or so distinct CDR3 sequences, with approximately 24% found just once. V usage is TRBV20-1 and J usage is TRBJ2-1, with TRBD1 matching 7 bases. Material for sequencing was CD8+ T cells from PBMCs. This clonotype was obtained from a human donor in good health (CMV status not recorded). Some clones in this sample may be carry-over from other donors' samples. In nucleotides, the CDR3 is TGCAGTGCTATTGACAGGGCTTCCTACAATGAGCAGTTCTTC. This translates into CSAIDRASYNEQFF.